This paragraph covers one T cell receptor beta chain sequence. Antigen specificity is unknown. The V gene's germline CDR1 is SGHRS and CDR2 YFSETQ. The CDR3 contains 15 residues. The V and J ends lost 1 base and 0 bases respectively, with 11 bases between them. The data derive from a study of shared clonotypes between healthy human individuals. Study findings and constraints: A few donors had 4% to 6.5% of their naive CD4 clonotypes in common. For sorted subsets, rarefaction showed incomplete sequencing despite large depth.

It was at deep level that the assay was run. Method: immunoSEQ multiplex PCR; TCRdb's copy keeps in-frame clones and lacks some. There are roughly 2 million clones in the sample; 95% occur only once, and approximately 0.13% lies in the top ten. Sequences were obtained from naive CD4+ T cells sorted from blood. Indicated subset: CD45RA+ positively selected. This chain links TRBV5-1 with TRBJ2-7; D tentatively fits TRBD1 or TRBD2 (5 bases each). This sequence was found in a man aged 18 to 29 in good health. The DNA for the CDR3 is TGCGCCAGCAGCTTGTCCCCAGGGAGCTCCTACGAGCAGTACTTC. Translating gives CASSLSPGSSYEQYF.